The sample holds one count of the clone carrying this T cell receptor beta chain. Its target is unknown. V lost 4 bases to trimming and J lost 1 base, with 9 bases between them. CDR3 size: 14 residues. Per germline, CDR1 MDHEN and CDR2 SYDVKM. Repertoires were generated with immunoSEQ multiplex PCR, while TCRdb's copy carries only in-frame clones and drops some. Here the sample spans roughly 2,000,000 clones, 80% to 95% being singletons. The entry originates in a study of shared clonotypes between healthy human individuals. General study points: Researchers sampled only blood; tissue repertoires likely differ. Of the naive CD4 clonotypes, around 4.8% were shared across a handful of donors.

CD8 cells regarded as naive lacked CD45RO, were positively chosen for CCR7, and omitted terminally differentiated effector memory CD45RA+ cells. The J gene is TRBJ2-3, the V gene TRBV28; weak D call: TRBD1 (5 bases). This receptor was taken from a man aged 18-30 years in good health. Some clones in this sample may be carry-over from other donors' samples. The sample comprised naive CD8+ T cells from PBMCs. The DNA of the CDR3 is TGTGCCAGCAGTTCTGGGGCACGCACAGATACGCAGTATTTT. Encoded protein: CASSSGARTDTQYF.